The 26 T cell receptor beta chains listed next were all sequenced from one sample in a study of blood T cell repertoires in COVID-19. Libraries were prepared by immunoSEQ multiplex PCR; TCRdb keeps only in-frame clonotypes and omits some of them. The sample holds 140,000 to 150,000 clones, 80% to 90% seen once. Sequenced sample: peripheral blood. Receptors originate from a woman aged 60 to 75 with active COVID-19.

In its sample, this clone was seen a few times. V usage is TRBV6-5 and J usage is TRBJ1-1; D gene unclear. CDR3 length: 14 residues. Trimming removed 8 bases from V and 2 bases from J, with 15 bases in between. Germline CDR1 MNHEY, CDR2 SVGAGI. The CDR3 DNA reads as TGTGCCAGCTCCCGTTTGATAACTAACACTGAAGCTTTCTTT. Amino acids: CASSRLITNTEAFF.

The CDR3 nucleotides read TGTGCCAGCAGCTTTTCAAGGGAGGGCCTGGATGAGACCCAGTACTTC. Encoded protein: CASSFSREGLDETQYF. The chain links TRBV7-9 to TRBJ2-5; 7 bases are a match to TRBD2. With V trimmed by 3 bases and J by 5 bases, 12 bases remained unmatched. This CDR3 has 16 residues. The germline V gene encodes CDR1 SEHNR and CDR2 FQNEAQ (reference sequence).

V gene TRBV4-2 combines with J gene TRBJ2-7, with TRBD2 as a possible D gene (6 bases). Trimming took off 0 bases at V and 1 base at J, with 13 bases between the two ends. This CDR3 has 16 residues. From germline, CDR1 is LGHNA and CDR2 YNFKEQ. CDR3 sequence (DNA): TGTGCCAGCAGCCAAGATCCCAGCGGGTATTCCTACGAGCAGTACTTC. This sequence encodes CASSQDPSGYSYEQYF.

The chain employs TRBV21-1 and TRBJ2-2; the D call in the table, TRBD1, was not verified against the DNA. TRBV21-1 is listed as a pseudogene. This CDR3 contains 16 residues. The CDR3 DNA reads TGTGCCAGCAGCAAACAACAGGGGCCGCGCACCGGGGAGCTGTTTTTT. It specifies CASSKQQGPRTGELFF.

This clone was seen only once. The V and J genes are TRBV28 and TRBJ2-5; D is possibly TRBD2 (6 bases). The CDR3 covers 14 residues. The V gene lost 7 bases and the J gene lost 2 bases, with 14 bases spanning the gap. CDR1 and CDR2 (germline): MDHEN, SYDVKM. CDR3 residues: CASIESGGQETQYF. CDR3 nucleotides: TGTGCCAGCATCGAAAGTGGGGGGCAAGAGACCCAGTACTTC.

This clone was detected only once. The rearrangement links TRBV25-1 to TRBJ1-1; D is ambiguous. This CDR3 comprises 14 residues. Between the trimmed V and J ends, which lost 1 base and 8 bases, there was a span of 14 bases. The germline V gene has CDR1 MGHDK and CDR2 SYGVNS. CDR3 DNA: TGTGCCAGCAGTGAATGGGGATCGGGGTTCGAAGCTTTCTTT. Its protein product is CASSEWGSGFEAFF.

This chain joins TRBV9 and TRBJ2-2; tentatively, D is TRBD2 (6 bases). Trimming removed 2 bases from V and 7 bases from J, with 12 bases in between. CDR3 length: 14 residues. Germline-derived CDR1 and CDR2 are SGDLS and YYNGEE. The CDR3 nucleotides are TGTGCCAGCAGCGTGGGGGGACTCATCGGGGAGCTGTTTTTT. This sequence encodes CASSVGGLIGELFF.

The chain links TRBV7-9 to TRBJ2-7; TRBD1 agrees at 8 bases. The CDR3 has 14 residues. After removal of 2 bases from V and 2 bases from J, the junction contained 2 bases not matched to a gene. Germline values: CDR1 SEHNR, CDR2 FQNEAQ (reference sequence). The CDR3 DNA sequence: TGTGCCAGCAGCTTATGGGACAGGCCCTACGAGCAGTACTTC. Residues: CASSLWDRPYEQYF.

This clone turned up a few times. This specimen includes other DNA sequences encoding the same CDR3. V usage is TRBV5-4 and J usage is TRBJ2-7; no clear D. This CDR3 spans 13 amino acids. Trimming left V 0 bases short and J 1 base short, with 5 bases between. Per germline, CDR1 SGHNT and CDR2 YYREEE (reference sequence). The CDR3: CASSLVSSYEQYF. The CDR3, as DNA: TGTGCCAGCAGCTTGGTATCGTCCTACGAGCAGTACTTC. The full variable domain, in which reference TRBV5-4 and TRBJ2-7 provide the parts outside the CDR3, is ETGVTQSPTHLIKTRGQQVTLRCSSQSGHNTVSWYQQALGQGPQFIFQYYREEENGRGNFPPRFSGLQFPNYSSELNVNALELDDSALYLCASSLVSSYEQYFGPGTRLTVT.

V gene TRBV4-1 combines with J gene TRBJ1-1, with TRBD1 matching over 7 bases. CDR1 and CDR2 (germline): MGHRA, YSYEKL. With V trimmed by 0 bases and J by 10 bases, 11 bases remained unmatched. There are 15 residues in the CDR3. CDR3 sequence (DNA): TGCGCCAGCAGCCAAGATAAGAGGCGGAGGGGGCGAGCTTTCTTT. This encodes CASSQDKRRRGRAFF.

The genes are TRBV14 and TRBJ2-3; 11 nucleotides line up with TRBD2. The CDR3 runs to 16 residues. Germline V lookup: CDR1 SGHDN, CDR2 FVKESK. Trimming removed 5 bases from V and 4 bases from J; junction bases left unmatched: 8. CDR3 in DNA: TGTGCCAGCAGCTTAAGCCCGGGACTAGCGGCAGATACGCAGTATTTT. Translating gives CASSLSPGLAADTQYF. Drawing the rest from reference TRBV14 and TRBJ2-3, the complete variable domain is EAGVTQFPSHSVIEKGQTVTLRCDPISGHDNLYWYRRVMGKEIKFLLHFVKESKQDESGMPNNRFLAERTGGTYSTLKVQPAELEDSGVYFCASSLSPGLAADTQYFGPGTRLTVL.

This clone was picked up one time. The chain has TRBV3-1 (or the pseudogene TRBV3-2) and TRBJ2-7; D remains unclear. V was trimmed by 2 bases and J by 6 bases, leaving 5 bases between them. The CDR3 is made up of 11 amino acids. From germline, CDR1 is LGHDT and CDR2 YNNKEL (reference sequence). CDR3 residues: CASSQLSEQYF. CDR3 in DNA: TGTGCCAGCAGCCAACTTTCCGAGCAGTACTTC.

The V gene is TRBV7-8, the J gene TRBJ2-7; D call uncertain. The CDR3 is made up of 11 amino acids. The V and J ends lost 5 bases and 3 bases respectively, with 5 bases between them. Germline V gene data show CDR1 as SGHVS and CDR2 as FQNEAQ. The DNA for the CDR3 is TGTGCCAGCAGCCCAAACTACGAGCAGTACTTC. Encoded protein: CASSPNYEQYF.

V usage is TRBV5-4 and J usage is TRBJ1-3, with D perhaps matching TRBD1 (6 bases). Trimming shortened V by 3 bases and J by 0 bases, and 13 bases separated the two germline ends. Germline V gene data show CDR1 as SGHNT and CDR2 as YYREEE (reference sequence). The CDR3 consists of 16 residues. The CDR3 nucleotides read TGTGCCAGCAGCTCCGGCGGCAGGGGCTCTGGAAACACCATATATTTT. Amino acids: CASSSGGRGSGNTIYF.

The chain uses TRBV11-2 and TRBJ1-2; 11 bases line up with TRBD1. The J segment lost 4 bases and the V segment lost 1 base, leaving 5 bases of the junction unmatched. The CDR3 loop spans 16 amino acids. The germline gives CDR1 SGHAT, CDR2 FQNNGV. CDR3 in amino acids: CASSLGTGGLFYGYTF. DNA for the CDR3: TGTGCCAGCAGCTTAGGGACAGGGGGCCTATTCTATGGCTACACCTTC.

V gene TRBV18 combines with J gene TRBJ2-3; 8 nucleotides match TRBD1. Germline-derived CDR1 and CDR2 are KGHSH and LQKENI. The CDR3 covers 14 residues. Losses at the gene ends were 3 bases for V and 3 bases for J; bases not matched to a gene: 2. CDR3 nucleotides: TGTGCCAGCTCACCGGACAGGGTTACAGATACGCAGTATTTT. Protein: CASSPDRVTDTQYF. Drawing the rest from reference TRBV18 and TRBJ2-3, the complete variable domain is NAGVMQNPRHLVRRRGQEARLRCSPMKGHSHVYWYRQLPEEGLKFMVYLQKENIIDESGMPKERFSAEFPKEGPSILRIQQVVRGDSAAYFCASSPDRVTDTQYFGPGTRLTVL.

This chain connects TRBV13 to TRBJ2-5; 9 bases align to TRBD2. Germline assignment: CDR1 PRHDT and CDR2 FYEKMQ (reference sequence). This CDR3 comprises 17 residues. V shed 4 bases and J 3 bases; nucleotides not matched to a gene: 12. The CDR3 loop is CASSSPEGVAGEETQYF. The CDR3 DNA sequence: TGTGCCAGCAGCTCCCCTGAGGGAGTAGCGGGAGAAGAGACCCAGTACTTC.

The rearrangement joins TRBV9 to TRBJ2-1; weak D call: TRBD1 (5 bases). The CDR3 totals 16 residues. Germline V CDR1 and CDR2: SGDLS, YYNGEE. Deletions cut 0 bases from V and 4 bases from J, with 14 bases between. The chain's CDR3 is CASSVGGSGAYNEQFF. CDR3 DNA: TGTGCCAGCAGCGTAGGGGGCAGTGGGGCTTACAATGAGCAGTTCTTC.

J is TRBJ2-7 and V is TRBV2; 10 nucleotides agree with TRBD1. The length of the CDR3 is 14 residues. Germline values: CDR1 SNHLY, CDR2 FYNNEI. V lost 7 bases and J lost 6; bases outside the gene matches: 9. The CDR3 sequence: CASIRDRGFTEQYF. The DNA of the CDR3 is TGTGCCAGCATCCGGGACAGGGGCTTTACCGAGCAGTACTTC.

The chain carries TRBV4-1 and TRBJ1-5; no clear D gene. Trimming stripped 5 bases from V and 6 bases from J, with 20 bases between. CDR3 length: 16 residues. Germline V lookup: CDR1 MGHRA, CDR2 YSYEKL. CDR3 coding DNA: TGCGCCAGCAGCACGTCGGTTCTTGGCGGGGTTCAGCCCCAGCATTTT. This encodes CASSTSVLGGVQPQHF.

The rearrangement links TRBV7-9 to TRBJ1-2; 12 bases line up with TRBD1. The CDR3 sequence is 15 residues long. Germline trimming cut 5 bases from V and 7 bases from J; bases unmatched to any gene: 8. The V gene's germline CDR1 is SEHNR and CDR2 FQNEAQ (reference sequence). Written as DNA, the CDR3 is TGTGCCAGCAGCCCCCTCGGGACAGGGGGCTTTGGCTACACCTTC. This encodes CASSPLGTGGFGYTF.

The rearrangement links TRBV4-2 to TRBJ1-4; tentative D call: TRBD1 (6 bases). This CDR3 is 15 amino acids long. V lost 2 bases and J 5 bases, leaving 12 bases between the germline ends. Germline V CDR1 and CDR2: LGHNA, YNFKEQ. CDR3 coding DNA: TGTGCCAGCAGCCAAAAACAGGGAGACAATGAAAAACTGTTTTTT. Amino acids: CASSQKQGDNEKLFF.

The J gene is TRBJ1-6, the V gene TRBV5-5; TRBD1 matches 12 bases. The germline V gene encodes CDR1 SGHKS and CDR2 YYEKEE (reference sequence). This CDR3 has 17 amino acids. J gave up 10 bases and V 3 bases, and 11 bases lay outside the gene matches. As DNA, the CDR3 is TGTGCCAGCAGCTCTGTCCCGGGACAGGGGGCTTGGTCACCCCTCCACTTT. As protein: CASSSVPGQGAWSPLHF.

The CDR3 region is CAISTGGLWNTEAFF. DNA for the CDR3: TGTGCCATCAGCACAGGGGGCTTATGGAACACTGAAGCTTTCTTT. The rearrangement links TRBV10-3 to TRBJ1-1; the match to TRBD1 covers 9 bases. The ends lost 6 bases at V and 1 base at J; junction bases unmatched: 6. The CDR3 is made up of 15 amino acids. Germline V gene data show CDR1 as ENHRY and CDR2 as SYGVKD.

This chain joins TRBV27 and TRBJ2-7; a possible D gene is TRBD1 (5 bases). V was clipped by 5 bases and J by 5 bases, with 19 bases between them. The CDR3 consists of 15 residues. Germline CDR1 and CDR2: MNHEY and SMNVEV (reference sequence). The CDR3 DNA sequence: TGTGCCAGCAGTCGACGCCGACGACAGCAAGACGAGCAGTACTTC. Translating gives CASSRRRRQQDEQYF.

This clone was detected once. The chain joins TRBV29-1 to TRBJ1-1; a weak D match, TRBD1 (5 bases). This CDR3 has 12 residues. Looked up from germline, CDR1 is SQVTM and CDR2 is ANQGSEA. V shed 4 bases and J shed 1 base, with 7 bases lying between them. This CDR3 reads CSVGQPNTEAFF. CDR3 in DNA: TGCAGCGTTGGACAGCCGAACACTGAAGCTTTCTTT.